This T cell receptor (beta chain) was sequenced during a study of blood T cell repertoires in COVID-19. On the study more broadly: Sites in the United States, Italy and Spain provided acute and convalescent COVID-19 samples.

Original data processing: Amplified reference gene primers provided the basis for estimating nucleated cell counts. Sequenced by immunoSEQ multiplex PCR; TCRdb stores in-frame clones only, minus some. V, J and clone size derive from that table, while D and trimming were established from the DNA sequence. The sample contains around 220,000 clones, approximately 86% of which appear only once. Deletions cut 6 bases from V and 4 bases from J, with 12 bases between. The germline V gene encodes CDR1 MGHDK and CDR2 SYGVNS. The length of the CDR3 is 13 residues. Material for sequencing was peripheral blood. The clonotype originates from a man younger than 30 with active or convalescent COVID-19. The V and J genes are TRBV25-1 and TRBJ1-2; weak D call: TRBD1 (6 bases). The CDR3 nucleotides are TGTGCCAGCAGCGCTACAGGGACCTATGGCTACACCTTC. Amino acids: CASSATGTYGYTF.